These 30 T cell receptor beta chains share one sample of origin, sequenced in a study of blood T cell repertoires in COVID-19. The method was immunoSEQ multiplex PCR; TCRdb's version includes in-frame clones alone and lacks a portion of them. The sample has some 83,000 clones, roughly nine tenths seen once; the top ten hold roughly 18%. Sequenced sample: peripheral blood. The receptors were gathered from an elderly man in a cohort sampled during active COVID-19.

The chain has TRBV11-2 and TRBJ2-3; D remains unclear. V was cut by 3 bases and J by 2 bases, with 12 bases left in between. Germline V lookup: CDR1 SGHAT, CDR2 FQNNGV. CDR3 length: 15 residues. The CDR3 DNA follows: TGTGCCAGCAGCTTGGATCAGACTGACACAGATACGCAGTATTTT. Amino acids: CASSLDQTDTDTQYF.

Only a few counts were recorded for this clone. This chain connects TRBV2 to TRBJ1-2; 7 bases match TRBD1. The germline V gene has CDR1 SNHLY and CDR2 FYNNEI. This CDR3 spans 15 amino acids. Unmatched junction bases numbered 11, after V lost 6 bases and J lost 4 bases. The chain's CDR3 is CASRGPGQPSYGYTF. CDR3 bases: TGTGCCAGCAGGGGACCGGGACAGCCATCCTATGGCTACACCTTC.

This rearrangement joins TRBV19 to TRBJ1-5; no clear D gene. Trimming took 5 bases from V and 7 from J, leaving 9 bases between them. The length of the CDR3 is 12 residues. CDR1 and CDR2 from the germline V gene are LNHDA and SQIVND (reference sequence). CDR3 nucleotide sequence: TGTGCCAGTAGTGCCCCGGTGCAGCCCCAGCATTTT. It translates to CASSAPVQPQHF. The whole variable domain, remainder taken from reference TRBV19 and TRBJ1-5, is DGGITQSPKYLFRKEGQNVTLSCEQNLNHDAMYWYRQDPGQGLRLIYYSQIVNDFQKGDIAEGYSVSREKKESFPLTVTSAQKNPTAFYLCASSAPVQPQHFGDGTRLSIL.

This clone was observed a handful of times. This rearrangement joins TRBV18 to TRBJ2-7; TRBD1 matches 7 bases. The trim removed 4 bases at V and 3 bases at J, leaving 6 bases unmatched. Germline lookup yields CDR1 KGHSH and CDR2 LQKENI. CDR3 length: 14 residues. The CDR3 protein is CASSLQTGSYEQYV. For the CDR3, the DNA is TGTGCCAGCTCACTTCAGACAGGGAGCTACGAGCAGTACGTC.

The chain employs TRBV2 and TRBJ2-2; TRBD2 agrees at 13 bases. CDR1 and CDR2 (germline): SNHLY, FYNNEI. The length of the CDR3 is 16 residues. V was pared by 4 bases and J by 8 bases, with 7 bases of the junction left unmatched. CDR3 nucleotide sequence: TGTGCCAGCAGTGTTGGGACTAGCGGGACCTTAGGGGAGCTGTTTTTT. This gives the protein CASSVGTSGTLGELFF.

The rearrangement joins TRBV27 to TRBJ2-2, with 13 bases that match TRBD2. The V gene's germline CDR1 is MNHEY and CDR2 SMNVEV (reference sequence). V gave up 6 bases and J gave up 4 bases; unmatched junction bases: 2. The CDR3 covers 15 residues. The CDR3 region is CASRTSGGFTGELFF. The CDR3, as DNA: TGTGCCAGCAGGACTAGCGGGGGGTTCACCGGGGAGCTGTTTTTT.

This rearrangement joins TRBV7-2 to TRBJ2-2; perhaps TRBD1 as D (5 bases). Between the trimmed V and J ends, which lost 0 bases and 0 bases, there was a span of 5 bases. The CDR3 consists of 15 residues. CDR1 SGHTA and CDR2 FQGNSA come from the germline V gene. This CDR3 is CASSLARANTGELFF. The CDR3 DNA is TGTGCCAGCAGCTTAGCCAGGGCGAACACCGGGGAGCTGTTTTTT.

V is TRBV6-5 and J is TRBJ1-6, with 7 bases identical to TRBD1. CDR1 and CDR2 from the germline V gene are MNHEY and SVGAGI. The length of the CDR3 is 14 residues. With V trimmed by 7 bases and J by 10 bases, 10 bases remained unmatched. The CDR3 DNA reads TGTGCCAGCACCCCCGAAGGGGGCGGATCACCCCTCCACTTT. It translates to CASTPEGGGSPLHF.

CDR3: CASLNRSSYEQYF. CDR3 bases: TGTGCCAGCTTGAACAGGAGCTCCTACGAGCAGTACTTC. This chain connects TRBV18 to TRBJ2-7, with D possibly matching TRBD1 (5 bases). Between the trimmed V and J ends, which lost 7 bases and 0 bases, there was a span of 10 bases. Germline CDR1 reads KGHSH; CDR2 reads LQKENI. The CDR3 is 13 residues long.

V gene TRBV4-2 combines with J gene TRBJ1-2; 9 nucleotides agree with TRBD1. This CDR3 is built from 16 residues. Trimming at V came to 2 bases and at J to 4 bases, leaving 8 bases not matched to a gene. CDR1 and CDR2 (germline): LGHNA, YNFKEQ. DNA of the CDR3: TGTGCCAGCAGCCAACAAGGGACAGGGAGTCTCTATGGCTACACCTTC. This codes for CASSQQGTGSLYGYTF.

The chain recombines TRBV9 with TRBJ2-2; 9 bases are a match to TRBD1. V was clipped by 3 bases and J by 5 bases; unmatched bases: 5. The CDR3 spans 15 residues. The germline gives CDR1 SGDLS, CDR2 YYNGEE. In DNA form, the CDR3 reads TGTGCCAGCAGCGCTCAGACAGGGGGTACCGGGGAGCTGTTTTTT. It yields the protein CASSAQTGGTGELFF.

The genes are TRBV7-2 and TRBJ1-1; D is uncertain. Deletions cut 3 bases from V and 1 base from J, with 6 bases between. The CDR3 spans 13 residues. The germline V gene encodes CDR1 SGHTA and CDR2 FQGNSA. Here the CDR3 reads CASSFRGNTEAFF. The DNA for the CDR3 is TGTGCCAGCAGCTTCCGGGGGAACACTGAAGCTTTCTTT.

This clone was observed once. This chain links TRBV27 with TRBJ1-3; D is undetermined. Germline lookup yields CDR1 MNHEY and CDR2 SMNVEV (reference sequence). The length of the CDR3 is 14 residues. V lost 6 bases and J 4 bases, leaving 13 bases between the germline ends. The CDR3 nucleotides are TGTGCCAGCAGCAAATCCTGGGCCGGAAACACCATATATTTT. Its translation is CASSKSWAGNTIYF.

This chain uses TRBV7-2 with TRBJ1-3, with a tentative D call TRBD1 (5 bases). Trimming took 5 bases from V and 2 from J, leaving 10 bases between them. This CDR3 is built from 14 residues. In germline, CDR1 is SGHTA, CDR2 FQGNSA. The CDR3 sequence: CASSPQGTGNTIYF. In DNA form, the CDR3 reads TGTGCCAGCAGCCCCCAGGGAACTGGAAACACCATATATTTT.

The chain employs TRBV18 and TRBJ2-2; D remains unclear. The ends were cut back, 1 base at V and 7 bases at J, with 4 bases in the middle. The germline V gene encodes CDR1 KGHSH and CDR2 LQKENI. This CDR3 is built from 12 residues. The CDR3 sequence: CASSPLGGELFF. The CDR3, as DNA: TGTGCCAGCTCACCACTCGGCGGGGAGCTGTTTTTT.

This chain uses TRBV11-2 with TRBJ2-2, with a weak D call TRBD1 (5 bases). The CDR3 totals 18 residues. In germline, CDR1 is SGHAT, CDR2 FQNNGV. V gave up 0 bases and J gave up 4 bases, with 18 bases separating them. As DNA, the CDR3 is TGTGCCAGCAGCTTAGATCCCCAGACAGTTTATTCCACCGGGGAGCTGTTTTTT. It yields the protein CASSLDPQTVYSTGELFF.

This chain joins TRBV12-5 and TRBJ2-2, with D possibly being TRBD1 (8 bases). Germline assignment: CDR1 LGHNT and CDR2 FRNRAP. This CDR3 contains 15 residues. The V and J ends lost 5 bases and 6 bases respectively, with 16 bases between them. The CDR3 DNA sequence: TGTGCTAGTGGTCGCGGACAGGGAGGGGCCGGGGAGCTGTTTTTT. Protein: CASGRGQGGAGELFF. Looking up the rest from reference TRBV12-5 and TRBJ2-2 gives the full variable domain: DARVTQTPRHKVTEMGQEVTMRCQPILGHNTVFWYRQTMMQGLELLAYFRNRAPLDDSGMPKDRFSAEMPDATLATLKIQPSEPRDSAVYFCASGRGQGGAGELFFGEGSRLTVL.

The chain combines TRBV28 with TRBJ2-1, with 9 bases aligning to TRBD2. The germline gives CDR1 MDHEN, CDR2 SYDVKM. This CDR3 is built from 14 residues. V gave up 7 bases and J gave up 4 bases; unmatched junction bases: 5. In DNA, the CDR3 is TGTGCCAGCACTACAGCGGGGGGTTACAATGAGCAGTTCTTC. Encoded protein: CASTTAGGYNEQFF.

V is TRBV3-1 (or the pseudogene TRBV3-2) and J is TRBJ2-3; 8 nucleotides agree with TRBD2. This CDR3 contains 15 residues. The V gene end was trimmed by 1 base and the J gene end by 0 bases; junction bases not matched to a gene: 0. The germline V gene encodes CDR1 LGHDT and CDR2 YNNKEL (reference sequence). CDR3 coding DNA: TGTGCCAGCAGCCAAGCGGGGGGGAGCACAGATACGCAGTATTTT. This sequence encodes CASSQAGGSTDTQYF.

Only one count was recorded for this clone. CDR3 bases: TGTGCCAGCAGTCCCCCTAGACGGGGACAGGGCTATGGCTACACCTTC. Translated, it gives CASSPPRRGQGYGYTF. The V and J genes are TRBV28 and TRBJ1-2; 9 bases line up with TRBD1. The CDR3 has 16 residues. Losses at the gene ends were 5 bases for V and 4 bases for J; bases not matched to a gene: 11. In germline, CDR1 is MDHEN, CDR2 SYDVKM.

The V gene is TRBV19, the J gene TRBJ2-5; 11 positions agree with TRBD2. The CDR3 sequence is 16 residues long. V shed 4 bases and J 5 bases; nucleotides not matched to a gene: 9. Germline CDR1 LNHDA, CDR2 SQIVND (reference sequence). CDR3 sequence (DNA): TGTGCCAGTAGTACCTTCCTAGCGGGGGGTGCGGAGACCCAGTACTTC. Protein: CASSTFLAGGAETQYF. Supplemented by reference TRBV19 and TRBJ2-5, the full variable domain reads DGGITQSPKYLFRKEGQNVTLSCEQNLNHDAMYWYRQDPGQGLRLIYYSQIVNDFQKGDIAEGYSVSREKKESFPLTVTSAQKNPTAFYLCASSTFLAGGAETQYFGPGTRLLVL.

The CDR3 DNA reads TGTGCCAGCAGTCCGACCCGGGACAGGTCCATTAACTATGGCTACACCTTC. It specifies CASSPTRDRSINYGYTF. This chain connects TRBV6-6 to TRBJ1-2; 8 bases are shared with TRBD1. The CDR3 contains 17 residues. Trimming took 5 bases from V and 1 from J; bases not matched to a gene: 12. Germline loops: CDR1 MNHNY, CDR2 SVGAGI (reference sequence).

The chain has TRBV3-1 (or the pseudogene TRBV3-2) and TRBJ2-1, with D possibly being TRBD2 (6 bases). In germline, CDR1 is LGHDT, CDR2 YNNKEL (reference sequence). V dropped 3 bases and J dropped 0 bases, with 12 bases sitting between them. The CDR3 has 16 residues. The CDR3 reads CASSQAGRSSYNEQFF. CDR3 bases: TGTGCCAGCAGCCAGGCGGGACGGAGCTCCTACAATGAGCAGTTCTTC.

This clone has just a few counts. The CDR3 DNA follows: TGCAGCGTTGAGGCAGGGATGGGGCAGCCCCAGCATTTT. Protein: CSVEAGMGQPQHF. The chain combines TRBV29-1 with TRBJ1-5; D is perhaps TRBD1 (5 bases). The CDR3 loop spans 13 amino acids. V lost 3 bases to trimming and J lost 7 bases, with 13 bases between them. Germline values: CDR1 SQVTM, CDR2 ANQGSEA.

The CDR3 region has the DNA TGTGCCAGCAGCTTATCGGTGGCCCCACTCATCGGGGATGAAAAACTGTTTTTT. Protein sequence: CASSLSVAPLIGDEKLFF. The chain employs TRBV7-6 and TRBJ1-4; no clear D gene. CDR3 size: 18 residues. Looked up from germline, CDR1 is SGHVS and CDR2 is FNYEAQ. The V end was cut by 2 bases, the J end by 6 bases, with 22 bases between.

This chain connects TRBV18 to TRBJ2-1; TRBD2 agrees at 9 bases. Germline V gives CDR1 KGHSH, CDR2 LQKENI. There are 16 residues in the CDR3. V shed 2 bases and J 4 bases; nucleotides not matched to a gene: 6. The CDR3 loop reads CASSPEAGGPYNEQFF. CDR3 in DNA: TGTGCCAGCTCACCAGAGGCGGGGGGGCCTTACAATGAGCAGTTCTTC.

This clone has a handful of counts. The chain combines TRBV6-6 with TRBJ1-1; 10 positions match TRBD1. Germline-derived CDR1 and CDR2 are MNHNY and SVGAGI (reference sequence). The CDR3 contains 12 residues. With 8 bases clipped from V and 5 bases from J, the junction kept 2 bases outside the gene matches. The CDR3 DNA reads TGTGCCAGCGAGGACAGGGGGACTGAAGCTTTCTTT. It is translated as CASEDRGTEAFF.

CDR3 sequence (DNA): TGTGCCAGCAGCTTGGGTCTAGCGGGGGGTGCCACAGATACGCAGTATTTT. Encoded protein: CASSLGLAGGATDTQYF. The V call is TRBV5-4, the J call TRBJ2-3; TRBD2 agrees at 11 bases. J was trimmed by 2 bases and V by 0 bases; bases with no gene match: 5. Germline V gene sequence: CDR1 SGHNT, CDR2 YYREEE (reference sequence). The CDR3 consists of 17 residues.

The J gene is TRBJ1-4, the V gene TRBV7-2; 7 positions match TRBD1. This CDR3 contains 16 residues. Germline loops: CDR1 SGHTA, CDR2 FQGNSA. The V gene end was trimmed by 0 bases and the J gene end by 8 bases; junction bases not matched to a gene: 9. The CDR3 DNA sequence: TGTGCCAGCAGCTTAGCTCAGAGACAGGGCAGGGAAAAACTGTTTTTT. Protein sequence: CASSLAQRQGREKLFF. Based on the CDR3 plus reference TRBV7-2 and TRBJ1-4, the full variable domain is GAGVSQSPSNKVTEKGKDVELRCDPISGHTALYWYRQSLGQGLEFLIYFQGNSAPDKSGLPSDRFSAERTGGSVSTLTIQRTQQEDSAVYLCASSLAQRQGREKLFFGSGTQLSVL.

The chain is built from TRBV5-1 and TRBJ2-5; 10 nucleotides align to TRBD1. This CDR3 comprises 15 residues. Per the germline V gene, CDR1 is SGHRS and CDR2 is YFSETQ. With V trimmed by 1 base and J by 5 bases, 5 bases remained unmatched. The CDR3 loop is CASSLRTGGMETQYF. The CDR3 coding sequence is TGCGCCAGCAGCTTGAGGACAGGGGGTATGGAGACCCAGTACTTC. Together with reference TRBV5-1 and TRBJ2-5, the CDR3 gives the full variable domain: KAGVTQTPRYLIKTRGQQVTLSCSPISGHRSVSWYQQTPGQGLQFLFEYFSETQRNKGNFPGRFSGRQFSNSRSEMNVSTLELGDSALYLCASSLRTGGMETQYFGPGTRLLVL.